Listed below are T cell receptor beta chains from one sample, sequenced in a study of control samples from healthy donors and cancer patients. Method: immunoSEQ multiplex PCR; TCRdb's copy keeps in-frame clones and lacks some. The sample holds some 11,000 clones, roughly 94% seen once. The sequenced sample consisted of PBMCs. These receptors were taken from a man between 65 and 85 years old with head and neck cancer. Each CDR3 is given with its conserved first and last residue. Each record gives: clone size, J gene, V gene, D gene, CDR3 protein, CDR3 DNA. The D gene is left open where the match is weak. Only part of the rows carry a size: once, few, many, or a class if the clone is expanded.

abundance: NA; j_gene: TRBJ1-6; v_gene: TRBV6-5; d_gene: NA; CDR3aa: CASTPDRLNSPLHF; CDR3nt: TGTGCCAGCACCCCAGACAGACTTAATTCACCCCTCCACTTT
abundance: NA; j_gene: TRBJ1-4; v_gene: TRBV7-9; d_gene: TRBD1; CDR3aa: CASSFRSQGAEKLFF; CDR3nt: TGTGCCAGCAGCTTTAGATCACAGGGGGCGGAAAAACTGTTTTTT
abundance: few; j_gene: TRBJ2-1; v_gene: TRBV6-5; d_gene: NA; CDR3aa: CASSPPKSNEQFF; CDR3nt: TGTGCCAGCAGCCCCCCAAAATCCAATGAGCAGTTCTTC
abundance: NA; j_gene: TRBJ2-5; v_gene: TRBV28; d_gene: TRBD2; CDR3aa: CASSFVLAGVRETQYF; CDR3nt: TGTGCCAGCAGTTTCGTCCTAGCGGGAGTCCGGGAGACCCAGTACTTC
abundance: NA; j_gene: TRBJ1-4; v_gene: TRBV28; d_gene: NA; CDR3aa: CASSEQVGNEKLFF; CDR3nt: TGTGCCAGCAGTGAGCAGGTGGGGAATGAAAAACTGTTTTTT
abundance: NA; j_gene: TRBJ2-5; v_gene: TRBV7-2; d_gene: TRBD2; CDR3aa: CASSQGSGSWETQYF; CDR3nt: TGTGCCAGCAGCCAGGGGAGCGGGAGTTGGGAGACCCAGTACTTC
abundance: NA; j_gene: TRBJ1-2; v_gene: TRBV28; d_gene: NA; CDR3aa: CASSFVSYGYTF; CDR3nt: TGTGCCAGCAGTTTCGTTAGCTATGGCTACACCTTC
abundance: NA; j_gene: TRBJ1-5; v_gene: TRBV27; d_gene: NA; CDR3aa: CASSLSRWSNQPQHF; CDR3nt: TGTGCCAGCAGTTTATCTAGATGGAGCAATCAGCCCCAGCATTTT
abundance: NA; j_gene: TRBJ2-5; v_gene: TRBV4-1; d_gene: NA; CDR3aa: CASSQDGGGQETQYF; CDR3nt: TGCGCCAGCAGCCAAGACGGGGGCGGGCAAGAGACCCAGTACTTC
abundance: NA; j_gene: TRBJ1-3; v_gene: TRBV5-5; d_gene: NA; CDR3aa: CASSLAPVVGNTIYF; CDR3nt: TGTGCCAGCAGCTTGGCGCCAGTCGTTGGAAACACCATATATTTT
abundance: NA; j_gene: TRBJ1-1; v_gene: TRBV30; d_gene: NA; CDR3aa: CAWRGDGNTEAFF; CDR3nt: TGTGCCTGGAGGGGGGACGGGAACACTGAAGCTTTCTTT
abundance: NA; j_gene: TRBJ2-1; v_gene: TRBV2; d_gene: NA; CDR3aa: CASSPRLVGNEQFF; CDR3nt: TGTGCCAGCAGTCCGAGACTAGTTGGCAATGAGCAGTTCTTC
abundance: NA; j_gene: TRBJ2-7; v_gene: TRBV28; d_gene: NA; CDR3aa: CASTHPLTYEQYF; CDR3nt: TGTGCCAGCACTCACCCCCTGACCTACGAGCAGTACTTC
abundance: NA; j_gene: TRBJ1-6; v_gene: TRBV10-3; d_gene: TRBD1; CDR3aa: CAISGGSGGARNSPLHF; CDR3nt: TGTGCCATCAGTGGTGGGTCAGGGGGTGCGAGGAATTCACCCCTCCACTTT
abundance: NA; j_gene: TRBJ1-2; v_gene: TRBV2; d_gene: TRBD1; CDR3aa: CASSPLDRDYGYTF; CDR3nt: TGTGCCAGCAGCCCCCTGGACAGGGACTATGGCTACACCTTC
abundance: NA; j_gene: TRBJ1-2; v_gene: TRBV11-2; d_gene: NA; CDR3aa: CASSPQGYGYTF; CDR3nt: TGTGCCAGCAGCCCCCAGGGCTATGGCTACACCTTC
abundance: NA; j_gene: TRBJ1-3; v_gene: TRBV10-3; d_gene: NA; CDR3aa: CAIRVSSGNTIYF; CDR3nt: TGTGCCATCAGGGTTTCCTCTGGAAACACCATATATTTT
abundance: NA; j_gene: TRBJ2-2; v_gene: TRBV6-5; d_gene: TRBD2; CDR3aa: CGHGLSGGTGELFF; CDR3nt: TGTGGTCATGGGCTTAGCGGGGGTACCGGGGAGCTGTTTTTT
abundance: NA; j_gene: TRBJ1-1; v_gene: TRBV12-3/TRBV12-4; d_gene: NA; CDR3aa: CASSRGQLTEAFF; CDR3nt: TGTGCCAGCAGCCGTGGCCAGCTCACTGAAGCTTTCTTT
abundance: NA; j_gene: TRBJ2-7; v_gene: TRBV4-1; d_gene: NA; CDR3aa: CASSQDFLGGPDYEQYF; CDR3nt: TGCGCCAGCAGCCAAGATTTCCTCGGGGGGCCTGACTACGAGCAGTACTTC
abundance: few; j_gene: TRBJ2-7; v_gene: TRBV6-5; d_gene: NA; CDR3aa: CASRPIGRSYEQYF; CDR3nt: TGTGCCAGCCGCCCTATCGGGCGAAGCTACGAGCAGTACTTC
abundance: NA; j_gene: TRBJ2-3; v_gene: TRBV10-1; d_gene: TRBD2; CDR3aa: CASSESVTSGGTDTQYF; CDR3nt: TGCGCCAGCAGTGAGTCCGTGACTAGCGGGGGCACAGATACGCAGTATTTT
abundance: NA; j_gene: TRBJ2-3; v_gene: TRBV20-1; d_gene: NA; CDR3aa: CSASLVGDQTDTQYF; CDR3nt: TGCAGTGCTAGTCTGGTGGGAGACCAGACAGATACGCAGTATTTT
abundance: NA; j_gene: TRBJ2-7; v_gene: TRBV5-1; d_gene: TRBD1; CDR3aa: CASSSGQGGIYEQYF; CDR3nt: TGCGCCAGCAGCTCAGGACAGGGGGGGATCTACGAGCAGTACTTC
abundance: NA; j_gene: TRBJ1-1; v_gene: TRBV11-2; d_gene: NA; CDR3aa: CASSPVLGGLNTEAFF; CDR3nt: TGTGCCAGCAGCCCAGTCCTGGGGGGGCTGAACACTGAAGCTTTCTTT
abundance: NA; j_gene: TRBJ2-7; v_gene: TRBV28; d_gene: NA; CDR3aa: CASSSLAPDEQYF; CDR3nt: TGTGCCAGCAGTTCACTCGCACCTGACGAGCAGTACTTC
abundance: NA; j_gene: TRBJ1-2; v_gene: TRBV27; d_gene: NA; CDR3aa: CASAKITNYGYTF; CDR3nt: TGTGCCAGCGCCAAAATTACTAACTATGGCTACACCTTC
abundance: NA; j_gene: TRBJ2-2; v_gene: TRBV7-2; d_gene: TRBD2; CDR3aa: CASSLARGRANTGELFF; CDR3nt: TGTGCCAGCAGCTTAGCTCGCGGGAGGGCTAACACCGGGGAGCTGTTTTTT
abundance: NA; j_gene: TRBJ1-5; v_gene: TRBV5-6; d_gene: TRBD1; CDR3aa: CASSRRQGQGPQHF; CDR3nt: TGTGCCAGCAGCCGTCGACAGGGCCAGGGGCCCCAGCATTTT
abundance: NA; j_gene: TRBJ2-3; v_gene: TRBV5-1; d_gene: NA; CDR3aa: CASSFWGASTDTQYF; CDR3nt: TGCGCCAGCAGCTTCTGGGGGGCTAGCACAGATACGCAGTATTTT
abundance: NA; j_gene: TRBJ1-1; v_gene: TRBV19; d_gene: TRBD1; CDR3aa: CASSPGQGWTEAFF; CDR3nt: TGTGCCAGTAGCCCGGGACAGGGATGGACTGAAGCTTTCTTT
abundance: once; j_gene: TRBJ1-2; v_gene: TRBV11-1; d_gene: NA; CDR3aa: CASSSNTGKGYTF; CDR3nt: TGTGCCAGCAGCTCCAATACAGGGAAGGGCTACACCTTC
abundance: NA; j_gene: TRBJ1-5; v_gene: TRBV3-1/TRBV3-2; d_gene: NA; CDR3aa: CASSLRGGPTSNQPQHF; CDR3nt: TGTGCCAGCAGCCTCCGTGGAGGTCCCACTAGCAATCAGCCCCAGCATTTT
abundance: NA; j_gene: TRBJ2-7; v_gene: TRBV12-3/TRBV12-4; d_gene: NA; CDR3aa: CASSPGEDYEQYF; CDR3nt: TGTGCCAGCAGTCCGGGGGAAGATTACGAGCAGTACTTC
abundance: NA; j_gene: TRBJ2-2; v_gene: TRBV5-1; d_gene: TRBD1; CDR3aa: CASSLGTGQSGGELFF; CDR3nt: TGCGCCAGCAGCCTGGGGACAGGGCAAAGTGGCGGGGAGCTGTTTTTT
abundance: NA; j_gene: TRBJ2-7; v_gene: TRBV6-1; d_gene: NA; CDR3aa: CASSEGFMTNPSYEQYF; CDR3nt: TGTGCCAGCAGTGAAGGGTTTATGACTAACCCATCCTACGAGCAGTACTTC
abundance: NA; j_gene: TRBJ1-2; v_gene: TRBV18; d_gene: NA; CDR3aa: CASSPSGGLDYGYTF; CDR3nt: TGTGCCAGCTCACCGAGTGGGGGGTTGGACTATGGCTACACCTTC
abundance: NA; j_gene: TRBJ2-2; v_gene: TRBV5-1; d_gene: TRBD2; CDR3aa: CASSLSGINGELFF; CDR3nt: TGCGCCAGCAGCCTAAGCGGGATTAACGGGGAGCTGTTTTTT
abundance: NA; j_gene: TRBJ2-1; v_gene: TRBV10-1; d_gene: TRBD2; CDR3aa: CASSEAQLAGVAEQFF; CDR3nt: TGCGCCAGCAGTGAGGCCCAACTAGCGGGGGTTGCTGAGCAGTTCTTC
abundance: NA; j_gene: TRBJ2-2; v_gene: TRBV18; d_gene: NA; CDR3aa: CASRNLGANTGELFF; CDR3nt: TGTGCCAGCCGAAACCTGGGGGCGAACACCGGGGAGCTGTTTTTT
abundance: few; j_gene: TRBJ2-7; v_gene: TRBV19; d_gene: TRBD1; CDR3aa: CATTPGQGGEQYF; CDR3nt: TGTGCCACCACCCCCGGACAGGGGGGCGAGCAGTACTTC
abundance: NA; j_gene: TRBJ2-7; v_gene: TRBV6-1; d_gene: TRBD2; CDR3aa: CASSESGGAPLEQYF; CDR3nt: TGTGCCAGCAGTGAGTCGGGGGGGGCCCCCCTAGAGCAGTACTTC
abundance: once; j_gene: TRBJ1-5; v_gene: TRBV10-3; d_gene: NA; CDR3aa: CAISGNNQPQHF; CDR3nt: TGTGCCATCAGTGGTAACAATCAGCCCCAGCATTTT
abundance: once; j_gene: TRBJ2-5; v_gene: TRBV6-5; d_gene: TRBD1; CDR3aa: CASRVDRESGETQYF; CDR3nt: TGTGCCAGCAGAGTCGACAGGGAATCCGGCGAGACCCAGTACTTC
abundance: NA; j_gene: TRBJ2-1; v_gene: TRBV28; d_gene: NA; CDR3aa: CASSFLSSYNEQFF; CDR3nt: TGTGCCAGCAGTTTTCTTAGCTCCTACAATGAGCAGTTCTTC
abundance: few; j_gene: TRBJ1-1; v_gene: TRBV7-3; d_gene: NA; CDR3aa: CASSPRGRRDTEAFF; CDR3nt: TGTGCCAGCAGCCCCCGGGGTCGACGGGACACTGAAGCTTTCTTT
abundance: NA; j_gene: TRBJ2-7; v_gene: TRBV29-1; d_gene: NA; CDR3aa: CSVVRSRTNEQYF; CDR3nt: TGCAGCGTTGTTCGGTCCAGGACGAACGAGCAGTACTTC
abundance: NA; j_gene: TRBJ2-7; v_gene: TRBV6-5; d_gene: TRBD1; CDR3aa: CASSRTGPYEQYF; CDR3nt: TGTGCCAGCAGTAGGACAGGGCCCTACGAGCAGTACTTC
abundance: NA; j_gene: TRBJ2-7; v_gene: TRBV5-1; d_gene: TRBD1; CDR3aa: CASSLTGGTYEQYF; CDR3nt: TGCGCCAGCAGCTTGACAGGGGGAACCTACGAGCAGTACTTC
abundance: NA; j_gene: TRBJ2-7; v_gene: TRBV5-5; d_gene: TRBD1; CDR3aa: CASSSQSGTGYWQYF; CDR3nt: TGTGCCAGCAGCTCCCAATCCGGGACAGGGTACTGGCAGTACTTC
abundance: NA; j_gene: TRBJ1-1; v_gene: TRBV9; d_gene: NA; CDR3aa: CASSVGLMNTEAFF; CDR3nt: TGTGCCAGCAGCGTAGGGTTGATGAACACTGAAGCTTTCTTT
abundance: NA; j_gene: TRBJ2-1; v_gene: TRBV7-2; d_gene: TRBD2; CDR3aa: CASSLAGGPYNEQFF; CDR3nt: TGTGCCAGCAGCTTAGCGGGAGGGCCTTACAATGAGCAGTTCTTC
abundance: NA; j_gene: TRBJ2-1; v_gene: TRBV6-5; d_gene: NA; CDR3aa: CASTGTQGGEFF; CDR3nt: TGTGCCAGCACCGGGACCCAGGGGGGGGAGTTCTTC
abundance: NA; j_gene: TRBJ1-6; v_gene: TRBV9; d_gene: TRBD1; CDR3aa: CASSVATGIGSPLHF; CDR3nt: TGTGCCAGCAGCGTAGCGACAGGGATTGGATCACCCCTCCACTTT
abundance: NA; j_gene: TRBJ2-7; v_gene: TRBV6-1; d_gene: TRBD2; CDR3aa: CASSEFPGLATKLYEQYF; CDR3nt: TGTGCCAGCAGTGAATTCCCGGGACTAGCAACCAAGCTCTACGAGCAGTACTTC
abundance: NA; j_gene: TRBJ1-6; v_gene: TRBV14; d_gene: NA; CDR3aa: CASSPTLSSYNSPLHF; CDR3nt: TGTGCCAGCAGCCCGACGCTGAGCTCCTATAATTCACCCCTCCACTTT
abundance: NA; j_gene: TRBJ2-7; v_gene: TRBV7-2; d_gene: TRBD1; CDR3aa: CASSRQGYEQYF; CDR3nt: TGTGCCAGCAGCCGACAGGGGTACGAGCAGTACTTC
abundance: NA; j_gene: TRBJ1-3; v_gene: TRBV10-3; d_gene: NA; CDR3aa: CAIRDNGNTIYF; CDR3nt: TGTGCCATACGGGACAATGGAAACACCATATATTTT